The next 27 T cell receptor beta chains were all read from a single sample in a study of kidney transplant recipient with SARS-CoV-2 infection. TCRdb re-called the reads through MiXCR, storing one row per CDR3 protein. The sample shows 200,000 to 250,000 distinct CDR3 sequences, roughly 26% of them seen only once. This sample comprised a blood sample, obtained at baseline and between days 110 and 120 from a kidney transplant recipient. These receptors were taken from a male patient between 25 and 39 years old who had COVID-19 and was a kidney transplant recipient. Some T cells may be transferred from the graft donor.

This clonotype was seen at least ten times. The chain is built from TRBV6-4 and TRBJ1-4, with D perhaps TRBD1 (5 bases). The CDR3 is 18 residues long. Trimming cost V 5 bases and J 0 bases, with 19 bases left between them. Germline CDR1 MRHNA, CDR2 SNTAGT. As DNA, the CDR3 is TGTGCCAGCAGTAACCGGACAAAAATGATTGCAACTAATGAAAAACTGTTTTTT. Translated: CASSNRTKMIATNEKLFF.

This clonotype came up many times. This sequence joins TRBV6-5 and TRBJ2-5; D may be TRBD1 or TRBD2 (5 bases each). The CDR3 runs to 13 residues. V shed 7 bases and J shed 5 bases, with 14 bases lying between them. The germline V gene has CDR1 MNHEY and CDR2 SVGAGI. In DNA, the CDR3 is TGTGCCAGCACCATCCCAGGGACGGAGACCCAGTACTTC. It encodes CASTIPGTETQYF.

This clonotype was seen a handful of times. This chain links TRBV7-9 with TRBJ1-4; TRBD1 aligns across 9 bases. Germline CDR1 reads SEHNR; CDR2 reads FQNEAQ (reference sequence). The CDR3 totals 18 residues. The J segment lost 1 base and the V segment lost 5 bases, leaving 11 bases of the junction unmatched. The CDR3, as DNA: TGTGCCAGCAGCGTGGGACAGGGAAGGAGAGGAACTAATGAAAAACTGTTTTTT. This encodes CASSVGQGRRGTNEKLFF.

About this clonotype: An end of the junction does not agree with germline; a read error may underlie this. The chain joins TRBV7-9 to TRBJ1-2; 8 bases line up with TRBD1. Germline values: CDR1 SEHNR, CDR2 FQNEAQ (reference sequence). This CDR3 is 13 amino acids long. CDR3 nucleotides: TGTGCCGGCAGCTCCGACAGGGGATATGGCCACACCTTC. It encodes CAGSSDRGYGHTF. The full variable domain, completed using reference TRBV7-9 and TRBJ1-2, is DTGVSQNPRHKITKRGQNVTFRCDPISEHNRLYWYRQTLGQGPEFLTYFQNEAQLEKSRLLSDRFSAERPKGSFSTLEIQRTEQGDSAMYLCAGSSDRGYGHTFGSGTRLTVV.

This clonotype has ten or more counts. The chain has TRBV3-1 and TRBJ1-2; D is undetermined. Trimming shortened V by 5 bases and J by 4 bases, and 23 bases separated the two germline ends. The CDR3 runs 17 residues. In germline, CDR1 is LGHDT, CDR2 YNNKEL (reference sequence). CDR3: CASSCGFTLRKTYGYTF. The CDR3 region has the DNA TGTGCCAGCAGCTGTGGATTCACCCTTCGAAAGACCTATGGCTACACCTTC.

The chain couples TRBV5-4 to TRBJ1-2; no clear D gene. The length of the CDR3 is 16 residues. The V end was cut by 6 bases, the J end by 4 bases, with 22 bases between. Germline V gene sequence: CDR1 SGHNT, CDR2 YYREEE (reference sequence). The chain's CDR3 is CASNKSVPGKTYGYTF. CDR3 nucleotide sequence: TGTGCCAGCAACAAGAGCGTACCAGGAAAGACCTATGGCTACACCTTC.

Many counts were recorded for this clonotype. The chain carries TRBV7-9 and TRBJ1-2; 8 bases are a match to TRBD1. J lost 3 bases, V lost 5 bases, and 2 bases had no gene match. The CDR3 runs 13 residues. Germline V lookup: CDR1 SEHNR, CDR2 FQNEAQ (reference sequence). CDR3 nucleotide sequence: TGTGCCAGCAGCCTGGACAGGGACTATGGCTACACCTTC. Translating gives CASSLDRDYGYTF.

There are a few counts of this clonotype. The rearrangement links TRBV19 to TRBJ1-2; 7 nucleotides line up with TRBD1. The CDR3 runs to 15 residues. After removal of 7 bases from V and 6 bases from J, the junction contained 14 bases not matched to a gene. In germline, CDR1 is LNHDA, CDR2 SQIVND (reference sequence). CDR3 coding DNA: TGTGCCAGTATGAAGACAGGGCGAAACTGGGATGGCTACACCTTC. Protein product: CASMKTGRNWDGYTF.

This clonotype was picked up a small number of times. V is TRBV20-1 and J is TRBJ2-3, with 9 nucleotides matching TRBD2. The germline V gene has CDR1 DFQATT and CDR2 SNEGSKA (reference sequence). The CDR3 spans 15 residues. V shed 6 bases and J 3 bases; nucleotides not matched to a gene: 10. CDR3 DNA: TGCAGTGCACTCGGGACTAGCTGGTGGACAGATACGCAGTATTTT. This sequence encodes CSALGTSWWTDTQYF.

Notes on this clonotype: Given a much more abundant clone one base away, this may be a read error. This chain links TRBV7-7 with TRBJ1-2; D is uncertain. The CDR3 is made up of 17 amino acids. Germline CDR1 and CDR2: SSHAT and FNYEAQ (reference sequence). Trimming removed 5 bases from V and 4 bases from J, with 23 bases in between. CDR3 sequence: CASSAEGKCRRTYGYTF. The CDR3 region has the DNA TGTGCCAGCAGCGCTGAAGGTAAGTGCCGAAGGACCTATGGCTACACCTTC.

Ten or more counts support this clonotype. In DNA, the CDR3 is TGTGCCAGCAGCGTAGAAATTGGACCCACCGGGGAGCTGTTTTTT. Translated, it gives CASSVEIGPTGELFF. V usage is TRBV9 and J usage is TRBJ2-2, with D uncertain. V lost 0 bases, J lost 4 bases, and 10 bases lay in between. CDR3 length: 15 residues. Germline loops: CDR1 SGDLS, CDR2 YYNGEE.

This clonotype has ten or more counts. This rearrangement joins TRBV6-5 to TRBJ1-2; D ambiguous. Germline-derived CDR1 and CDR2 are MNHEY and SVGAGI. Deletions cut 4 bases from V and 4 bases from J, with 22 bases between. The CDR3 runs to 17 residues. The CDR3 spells CASSFIISMRKTYGYTF. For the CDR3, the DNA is TGTGCCAGCAGTTTTATTATCTCTATGCGAAAGACCTATGGCTACACCTTC.

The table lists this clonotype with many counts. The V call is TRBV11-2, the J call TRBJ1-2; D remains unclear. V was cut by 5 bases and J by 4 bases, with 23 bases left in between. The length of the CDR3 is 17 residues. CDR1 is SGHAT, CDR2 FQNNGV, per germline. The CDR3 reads CASSPRLTSRKTYGYTF. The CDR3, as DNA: TGTGCCAGCAGCCCCCGATTAACAAGCAGAAAGACCTATGGCTACACCTTC.

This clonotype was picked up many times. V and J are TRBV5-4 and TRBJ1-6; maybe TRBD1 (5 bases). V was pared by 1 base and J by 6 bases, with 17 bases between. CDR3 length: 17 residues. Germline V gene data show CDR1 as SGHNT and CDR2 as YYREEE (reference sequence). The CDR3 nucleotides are TGTGCCAGCAGCTTGAGGCTGCCGGGACTCCTTAATTCACCCCTCCACTTT. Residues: CASSLRLPGLLNSPLHF.

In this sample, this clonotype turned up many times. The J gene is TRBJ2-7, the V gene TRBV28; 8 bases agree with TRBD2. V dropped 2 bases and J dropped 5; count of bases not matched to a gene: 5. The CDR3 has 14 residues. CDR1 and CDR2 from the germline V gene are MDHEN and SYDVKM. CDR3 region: CASSLIAGIHEQYF. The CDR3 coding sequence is TGTGCCAGCAGTTTAATAGCGGGAATCCACGAGCAGTACTTC. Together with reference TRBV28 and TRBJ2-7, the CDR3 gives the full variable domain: DVKVTQSSRYLVKRTGEKVFLECVQDMDHENMFWYRQDPGLGLRLIYFSYDVKMKEKGDIPEGYSVSREKKERFSLILESASTNQTSMYLCASSLIAGIHEQYFGPGTRLTVT.

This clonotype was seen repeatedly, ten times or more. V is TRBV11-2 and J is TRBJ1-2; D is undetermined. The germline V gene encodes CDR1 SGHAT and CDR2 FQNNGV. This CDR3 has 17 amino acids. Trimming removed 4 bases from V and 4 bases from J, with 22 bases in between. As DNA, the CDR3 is TGTGCCAGCAGCTGCAAACAAACAAGCAGAAAGACCTATGGCTACACCTTC. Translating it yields CASSCKQTSRKTYGYTF.

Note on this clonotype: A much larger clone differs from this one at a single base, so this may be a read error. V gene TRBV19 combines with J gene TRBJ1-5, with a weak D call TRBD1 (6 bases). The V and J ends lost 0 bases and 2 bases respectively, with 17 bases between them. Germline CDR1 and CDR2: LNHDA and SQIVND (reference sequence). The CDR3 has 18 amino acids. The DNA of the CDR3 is TGTGCCAGTAGTATAGAAGGGACAAGTCCGAGTGGCAATCAGCCCCAGCATTTT. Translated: CASSIEGTSPSGNQPQHF.

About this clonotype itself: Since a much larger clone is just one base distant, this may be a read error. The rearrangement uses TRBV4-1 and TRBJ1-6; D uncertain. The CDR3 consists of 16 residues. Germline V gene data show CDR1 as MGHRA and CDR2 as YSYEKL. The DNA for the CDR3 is TGCGCCGGCAGCCAAGACTCAAGCTCCTATAATTCACCCCTCCACTTT. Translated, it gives CAGSQDSSSYNSPLHF.

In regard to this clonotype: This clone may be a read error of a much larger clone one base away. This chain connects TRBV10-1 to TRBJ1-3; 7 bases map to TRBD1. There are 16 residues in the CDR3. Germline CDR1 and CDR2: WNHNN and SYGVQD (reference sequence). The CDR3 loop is CASSGTGTASGNTTYF. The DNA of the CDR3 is TGCGCCAGCAGTGGAACCGGGACAGCGTCTGGAAACACCACATATTTT.

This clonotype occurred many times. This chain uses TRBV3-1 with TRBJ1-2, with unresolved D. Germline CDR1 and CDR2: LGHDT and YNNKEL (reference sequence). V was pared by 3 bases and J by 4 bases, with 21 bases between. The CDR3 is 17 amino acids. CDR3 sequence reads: CASSHNSTLRKTYGYTF. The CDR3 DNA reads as TGTGCCAGCAGCCATAATTCCACCCTTCGAAAGACCTATGGCTACACCTTC.

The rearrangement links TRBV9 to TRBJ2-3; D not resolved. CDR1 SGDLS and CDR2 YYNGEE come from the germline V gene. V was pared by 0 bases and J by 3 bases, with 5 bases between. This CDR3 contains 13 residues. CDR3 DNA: TGTGCCAGCAGCGTAGTAGTTACAGATACGCAGTATTTT. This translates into CASSVVVTDTQYF.

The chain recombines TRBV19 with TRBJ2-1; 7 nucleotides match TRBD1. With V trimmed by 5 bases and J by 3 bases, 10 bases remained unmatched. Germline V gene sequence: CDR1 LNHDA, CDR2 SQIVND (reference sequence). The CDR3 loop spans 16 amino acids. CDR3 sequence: CASSSRRDSRYNEQFF. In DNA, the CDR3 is TGTGCCAGTAGTTCTCGCCGGGACAGCCGCTACAATGAGCAGTTCTTC.

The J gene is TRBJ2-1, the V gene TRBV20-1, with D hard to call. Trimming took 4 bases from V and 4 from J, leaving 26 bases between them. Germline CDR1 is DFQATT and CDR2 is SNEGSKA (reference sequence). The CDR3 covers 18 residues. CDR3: CSAKDRKLGPSLYNEQFF. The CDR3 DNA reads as TGCAGTGCTAAAGATCGAAAGCTAGGCCCTTCTCTTTACAATGAGCAGTTCTTC.

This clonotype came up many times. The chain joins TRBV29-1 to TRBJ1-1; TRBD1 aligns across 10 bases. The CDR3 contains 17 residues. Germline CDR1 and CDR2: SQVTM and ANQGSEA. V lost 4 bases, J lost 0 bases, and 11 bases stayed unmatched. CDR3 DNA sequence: TGCAGCGTTGCCCCGACAGGGGGCTTTTTCGTGAACACTGAAGCTTTCTTT. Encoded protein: CSVAPTGGFFVNTEAFF.

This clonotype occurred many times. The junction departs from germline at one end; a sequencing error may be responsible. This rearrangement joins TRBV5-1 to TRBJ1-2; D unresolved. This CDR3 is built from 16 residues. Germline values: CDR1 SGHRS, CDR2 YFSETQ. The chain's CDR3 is CASMSRSVRKTYVYTF. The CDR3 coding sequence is TGCGCCAGCATGTCTAGATCGGTTCGAAAGACCTATGTCTACACCTTC.

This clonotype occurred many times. CDR3 coding DNA: TGTGCCAGCTGTTCACCCGTACCAGGAAAGACCTATGGCTACACCTTC. It translates to CASCSPVPGKTYGYTF. This chain links TRBV5-4 with TRBJ1-2; D ambiguous. This CDR3 spans 16 amino acids. Trimming shortened V by 7 bases and J by 4 bases, and 23 bases separated the two germline ends. Germline V gene sequence: CDR1 SGHNT, CDR2 YYREEE (reference sequence).

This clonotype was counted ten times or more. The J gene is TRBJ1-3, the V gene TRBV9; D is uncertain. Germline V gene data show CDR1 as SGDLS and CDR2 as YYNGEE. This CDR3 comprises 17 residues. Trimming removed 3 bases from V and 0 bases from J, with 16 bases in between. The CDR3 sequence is CASSALGADYSGNTIYF. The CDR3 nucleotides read TGTGCCAGCAGCGCCCTAGGAGCCGACTACTCTGGAAACACCATATATTTT.